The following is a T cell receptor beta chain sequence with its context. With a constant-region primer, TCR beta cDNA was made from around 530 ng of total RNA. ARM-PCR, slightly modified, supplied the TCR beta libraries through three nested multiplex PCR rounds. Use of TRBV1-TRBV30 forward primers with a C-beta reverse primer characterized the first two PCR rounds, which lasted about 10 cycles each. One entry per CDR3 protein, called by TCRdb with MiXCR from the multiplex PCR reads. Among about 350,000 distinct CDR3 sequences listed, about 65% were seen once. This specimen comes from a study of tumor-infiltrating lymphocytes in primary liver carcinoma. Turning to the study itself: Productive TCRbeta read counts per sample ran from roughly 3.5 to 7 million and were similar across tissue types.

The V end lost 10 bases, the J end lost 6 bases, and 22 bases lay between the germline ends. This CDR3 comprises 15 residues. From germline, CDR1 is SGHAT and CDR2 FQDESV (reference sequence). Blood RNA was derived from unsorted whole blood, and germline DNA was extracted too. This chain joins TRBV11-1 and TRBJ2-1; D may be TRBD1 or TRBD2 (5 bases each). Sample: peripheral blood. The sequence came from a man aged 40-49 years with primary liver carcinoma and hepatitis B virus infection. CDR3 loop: CANRPRTGLANEQFF. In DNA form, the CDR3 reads TGTGCCAACAGGCCACGGACTGGTCTGGCCAATGAGCAGTTCTTC.